The rows below give T cell receptor beta chains drawn from one sample of a study of cytomegalovirus exposure and HLA in healthy donors. Measured with immunoSEQ multiplex PCR; TCRdb has only the in-frame clones, and not every one. There are about 100,000 clones in the sample; roughly 80% occur only once, and 11% to 15% lies in the top ten. The specimen was PBMCs. The receptors here all came from a male donor in good health and CMV-seropositive. Each CDR3 is given with its conserved first and last residue. Each record gives: D gene, V gene, CDR3 length, J gene, clone size, CDR3 protein, CDR3 DNA. The D gene is left open where the match is weak. A clone size is listed for some rows: how often the clone was seen (once, few, many), or a class if it is expanded.

>.|TRBV7-9|14|TRBJ1-2|.
CASSARQVEYGYTF
TGTGCCAGCAGCGCCCGACAGGTGGAGTATGGCTACACCTTC
>.|TRBV11-2|11|TRBJ1-1|many
CASSFGQEAFF
TGTGCCAGCAGCTTCGGACAGGAAGCTTTCTTT
>TRBD1|TRBV28|14|TRBJ1-4|.
CATGTGQSNEKLFF
TGTGCCACCGGGACGGGACAGTCTAATGAAAAACTGTTTTTT
>TRBD1|TRBV7-9|14|TRBJ2-7|.
CASSSGTGGYEQYF
TGTGCCAGCAGCTCCGGGACAGGGGGCTACGAGCAGTACTTC
>TRBD2|TRBV19|13|TRBJ2-5|.
CASSGGGQETQYF
TGTGCCAGTAGCGGGGGGGGGCAAGAGACCCAGTACTTC
>TRBD1|TRBV2|14|TRBJ1-2|.
CASRGDSDSYGYTF
TGTGCCAGCAGAGGGGACAGTGACAGCTATGGCTACACCTTC
>.|TRBV10-1|15|TRBJ2-3|.
CASSDRDRGTDTQYF
TGCGCCAGCAGTGACAGGGATAGGGGCACAGATACGCAGTATTTT
>.|TRBV9|14|TRBJ1-3|.
CASSVGLDGNTIYF
TGTGCCAGCAGCGTAGGACTGGATGGAAACACCATATATTTT
>.|TRBV2|13|TRBJ1-1|.
CASRYGRATEAFF
TGTGCCAGCAGATACGGCAGGGCCACTGAAGCTTTCTTT
>.|TRBV19|15|TRBJ1-5|few
CASRETGIGNQPQHF
TGTGCCAGTAGGGAAACAGGGATCGGCAATCAGCCCCAGCATTTT